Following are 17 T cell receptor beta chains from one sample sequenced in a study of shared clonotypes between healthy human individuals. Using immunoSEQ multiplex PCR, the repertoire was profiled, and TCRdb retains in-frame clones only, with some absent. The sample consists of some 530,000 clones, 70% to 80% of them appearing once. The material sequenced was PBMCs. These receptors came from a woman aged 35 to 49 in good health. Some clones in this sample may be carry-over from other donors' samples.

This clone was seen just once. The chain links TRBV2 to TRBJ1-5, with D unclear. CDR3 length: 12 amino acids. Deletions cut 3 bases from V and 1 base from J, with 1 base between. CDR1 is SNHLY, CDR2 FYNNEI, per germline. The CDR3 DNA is TGTGCCAGCAGTGACAGCAATCAGCCCCAGCATTTT. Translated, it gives CASSDSNQPQHF.

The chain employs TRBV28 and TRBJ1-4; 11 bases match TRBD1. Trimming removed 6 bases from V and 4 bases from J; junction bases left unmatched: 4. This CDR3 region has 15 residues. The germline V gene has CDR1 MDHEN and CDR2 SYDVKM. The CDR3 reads CASRIGTGGNEKLFF. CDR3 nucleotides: TGTGCCAGCAGAATCGGGACAGGGGGTAATGAAAAACTGTTTTTT.

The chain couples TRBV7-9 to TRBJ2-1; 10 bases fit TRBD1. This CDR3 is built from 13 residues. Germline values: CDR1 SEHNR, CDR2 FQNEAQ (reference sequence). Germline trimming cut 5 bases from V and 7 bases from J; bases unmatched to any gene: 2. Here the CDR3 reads CASSPGQGNEQFF. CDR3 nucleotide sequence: TGTGCCAGCAGCCCGGGACAGGGGAATGAGCAGTTCTTC. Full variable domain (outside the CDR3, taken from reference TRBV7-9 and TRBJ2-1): DTGVSQNPRHKITKRGQNVTFRCDPISEHNRLYWYRQTLGQGPEFLTYFQNEAQLEKSRLLSDRFSAERPKGSFSTLEIQRTEQGDSAMYLCASSPGQGNEQFFGPGTRLTVL.

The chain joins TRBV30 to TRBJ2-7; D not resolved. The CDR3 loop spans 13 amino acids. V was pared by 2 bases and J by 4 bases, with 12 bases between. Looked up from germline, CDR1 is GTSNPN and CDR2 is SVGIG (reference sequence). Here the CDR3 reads CAWSKGSRYEQYF. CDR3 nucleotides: TGTGCCTGGAGTAAAGGGTCGCGGTACGAGCAGTACTTC.

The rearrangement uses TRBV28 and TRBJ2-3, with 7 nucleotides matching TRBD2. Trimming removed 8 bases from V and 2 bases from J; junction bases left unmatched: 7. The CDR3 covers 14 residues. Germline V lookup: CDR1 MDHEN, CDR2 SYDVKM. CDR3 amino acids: CASQPSGNTDTQYF. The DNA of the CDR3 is TGTGCCAGCCAACCTAGCGGTAACACAGATACGCAGTATTTT.

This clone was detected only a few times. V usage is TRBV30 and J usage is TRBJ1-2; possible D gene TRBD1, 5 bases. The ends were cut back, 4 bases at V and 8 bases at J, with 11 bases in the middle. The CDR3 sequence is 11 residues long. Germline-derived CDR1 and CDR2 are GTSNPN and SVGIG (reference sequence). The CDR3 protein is CAWTAGRGYTF. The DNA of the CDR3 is TGTGCCTGGACCGCAGGGAGAGGCTACACCTTC.

CDR3 DNA: TGTGCCAGCAGCGTATCTAGCGGGAGGTACGAGCAGTACTTC. Translated, it gives CASSVSSGRYEQYF. The rearrangement links TRBV9 to TRBJ2-7; 11 positions agree with TRBD2. Germline-derived CDR1 and CDR2 are SGDLS and YYNGEE. The trim removed 1 base at V and 4 bases at J, leaving 1 base unmatched. The CDR3 consists of 14 residues.

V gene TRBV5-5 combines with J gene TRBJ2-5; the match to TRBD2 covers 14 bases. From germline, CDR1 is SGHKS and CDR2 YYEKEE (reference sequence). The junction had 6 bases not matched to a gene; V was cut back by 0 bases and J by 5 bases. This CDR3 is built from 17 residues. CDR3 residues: CASSLGLAGGPMETQYF. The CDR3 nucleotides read TGTGCCAGCAGCTTGGGACTAGCGGGAGGGCCGATGGAGACCCAGTACTTC.

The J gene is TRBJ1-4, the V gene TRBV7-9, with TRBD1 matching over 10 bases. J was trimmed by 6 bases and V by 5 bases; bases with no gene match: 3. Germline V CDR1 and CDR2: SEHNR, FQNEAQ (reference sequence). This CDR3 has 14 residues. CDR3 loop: CASSPTGGYEKLFF. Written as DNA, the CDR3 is TGTGCCAGCAGCCCGACAGGGGGCTATGAAAAACTGTTTTTT.

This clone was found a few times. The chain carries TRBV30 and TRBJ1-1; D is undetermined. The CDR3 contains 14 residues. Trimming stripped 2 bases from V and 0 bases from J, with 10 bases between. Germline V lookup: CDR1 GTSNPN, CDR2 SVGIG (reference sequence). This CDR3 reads CAWSRSTMNTEAFF. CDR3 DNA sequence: TGTGCCTGGAGTAGAAGCACCATGAACACTGAAGCTTTCTTT.

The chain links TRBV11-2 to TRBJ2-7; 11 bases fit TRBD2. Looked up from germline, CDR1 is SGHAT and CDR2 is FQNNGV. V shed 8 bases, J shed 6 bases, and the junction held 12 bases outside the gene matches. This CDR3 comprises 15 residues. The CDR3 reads CASAPHSGRASEQYF. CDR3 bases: TGTGCCAGCGCACCCCATAGCGGGAGGGCAAGCGAGCAGTACTTC.

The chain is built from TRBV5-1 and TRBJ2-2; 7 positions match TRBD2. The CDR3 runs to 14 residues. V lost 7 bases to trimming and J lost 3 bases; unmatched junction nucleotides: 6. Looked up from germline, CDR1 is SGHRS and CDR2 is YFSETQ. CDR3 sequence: CASSGGSYTGELFF. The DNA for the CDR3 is TGCGCCAGCTCCGGGGGGTCTTACACCGGGGAGCTGTTTTTT.

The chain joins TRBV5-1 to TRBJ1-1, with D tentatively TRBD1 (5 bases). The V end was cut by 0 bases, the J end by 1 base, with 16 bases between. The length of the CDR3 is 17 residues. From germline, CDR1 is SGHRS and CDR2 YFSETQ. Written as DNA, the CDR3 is TGCGCCAGCAGCTTGGGGGGCGGGGCGCGGTGGAACACTGAAGCTTTCTTT. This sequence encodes CASSLGGGARWNTEAFF.

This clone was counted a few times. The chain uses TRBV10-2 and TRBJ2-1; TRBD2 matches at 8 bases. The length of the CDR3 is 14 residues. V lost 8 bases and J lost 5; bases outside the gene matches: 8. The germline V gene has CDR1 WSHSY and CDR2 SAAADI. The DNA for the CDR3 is TGCGCCAGCGGATTAAGCGGGAGTAACAATGAGCAGTTCTTC. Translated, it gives CASGLSGSNNEQFF.

The CDR3 DNA follows: TGCAGCGTAGGGCCGACTAGCGGGAGGCCTGACACCGGGGAGCTGTTTTTT. It is translated as CSVGPTSGRPDTGELFF. The chain is built from TRBV29-1 and TRBJ2-2; 13 positions agree with TRBD2. V trimming: 6 bases; J trimming: 3 bases; junction bases outside the gene matches: 10. CDR1 is SQVTM and CDR2 is ANQGSEA in the germline V gene. The CDR3 is 17 amino acids.

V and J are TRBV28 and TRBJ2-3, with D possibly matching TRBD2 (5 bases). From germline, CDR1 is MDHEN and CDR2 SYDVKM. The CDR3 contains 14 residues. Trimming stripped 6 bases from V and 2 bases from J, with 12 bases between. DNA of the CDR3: TGTGCCAGCAGAAAACTAGGGTCCACAGATACGCAGTATTTT. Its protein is CASRKLGSTDTQYF.

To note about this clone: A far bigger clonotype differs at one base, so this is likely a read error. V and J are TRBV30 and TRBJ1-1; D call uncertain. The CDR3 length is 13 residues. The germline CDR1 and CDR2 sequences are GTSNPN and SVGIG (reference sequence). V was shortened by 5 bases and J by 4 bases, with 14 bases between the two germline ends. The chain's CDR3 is CAWVLRRSTEAFF. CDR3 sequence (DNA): TGTGCCTGGGTATTGCGGCGGAGCACTGAAGCTTTCTTT.